Listed below are T cell receptor beta chains from one sample, sequenced in a study of regulatory dendritic cells for organ transplantation. Some clones are missing from TCRdb's copy, which holds only in-frame ones; the method was immunoSEQ multiplex PCR. Among 25,000 to 30,000 clones listed, over 60% were seen once. Sequenced sample: memory CD4+ T cells from blood. Receptors originate from a human donor in good health. CDR3s include the opening cysteine and the closing phenylalanine or tryptophan.

>TRBV4-1|TRBJ2-3
CASSFIRDTQYF
>TRBV7-9|TRBJ1-5
CASSPEGNNQPQHF
>TRBV23-1|TRBJ2-7
CASAPTGNLDEQYF
>TRBV7-9|TRBJ1-1
CASSHWMGQNTEAFF
>TRBV10-2|TRBJ1-6
CASTSVINSPLHF
>TRBV14|TRBJ1-6
CASSHGTPLHF
>TRBV4-1|TRBJ2-3
CASSQRGLAGNTDTQYF
>TRBV6-5|TRBJ1-6
CASSYRSGTGNSPLHF
>TRBV30|TRBJ2-7
CAWSAGLSYEQYF
>TRBV4-2|TRBJ1-5
CASSQGRIGTGGPQPQHF
>TRBV7-8|TRBJ2-1
CASSLLAGGLNEQFF
>TRBV6-5|TRBJ1-1
CASSYSRGTEAFF
>TRBV14|TRBJ2-3
CASSPQGLGAQYF
>TRBV2|TRBJ2-5
CARSKAREETQYF
>TRBV19|TRBJ2-2
CASSIEGGPTGELFF
>TRBV5-4|TRBJ2-7
CASSLVGPDYEQYF
>TRBV28|TRBJ1-3
CASSIPGQGNTIYF
>TRBV6-1|TRBJ2-5
CASSEPGNGATQYF
>TRBV9|TRBJ2-7
CASSQGTAVGEQYF
>TRBV7-2|TRBJ2-3
CASSPRQGFRTDTQYF
>TRBV28|TRBJ1-2
CASREINYGYTF
>TRBV28|TRBJ2-7
CASSLFGQRAYEQYF
>TRBV9|TRBJ2-3
CASSVEQETNTDTQYF
>TRBV28|TRBJ2-5
CASIGGKGGETQYF
>TRBV9|TRBJ2-1
CEGVYNEQFF
>TRBV28|TRBJ2-1
CASSSGPYNEQFF
>TRBV29-1|TRBJ2-7
CSVTGRSYEQYF
>TRBV6-5|TRBJ1-2
CASSSGAEFYGYTF
>TRBV18|TRBJ1-3
CASSRTPTDYPNSSGNTIYF
>TRBV9|TRBJ2-1
CASSVSSSGTQNEQFF
>TRBV2|TRBJ1-6
CASSDQDSPLHF
>TRBV27|TRBJ2-3
CASRRGYTDTQYF
>TRBV4-3|TRBJ2-3
CASSQEGSADTQYF
>TRBV5-1|TRBJ2-2
CASSPDPNTGELFF